This record covers a single TCR beta chain. The specificity of this receptor is unknown. No qualities accompany the bases; no much larger clone lies one base away. This specimen comes from a study of CD8 T cells in Susac syndrome (dated by TCRdb to between 2018 and 2021). Background on the whole study: Of the Susac syndrome patients who were sequenced, 8 or 9 were in clinical remission while more than five had clinically active disease. At blood withdrawal, Susac syndrome patients were either therapy-naive, taking corticosteroids (in some cases with IVIg as well), or taking IVIg alone. Repertoire sequencing was used to test whether CD8+ T cell activation and differentiation in Susac syndrome was antigen driven.

CDR1 and CDR2, per the germline V gene (reference sequence), are GTSNPN and SVGIG. V gives up 1 base and J gives up 6 bases, and the segment between their germline ends measures 9 bases. Including the terminal cysteine and phenylalanine, the CDR3 comprises 12 residues. The read is trimmed to its CDR3 DNA, 36 bases read in frame from base 1. What the research found in general, with its limitations: The number of individuals in the TCR sequencing and HLA analysis was recognized as being relatively small. In the CD4+ T cell repertoire of Susac syndrome patients, clonal expansion was not detected.

RNA was extracted with the RNeasy kit and about 0.45 to 1 ug was reverse transcribed using random hexamers. The immunoSEQ multiplex PCR assay, covering 54 Vbeta and 13 Jbeta segments, was used to amplify TCR beta CDR3 regions. Bias from PCR amplification was corrected by using a synthetic template baseline for primer optimization and for computational correction. Per the original workflow: Only productive sequences were kept, with reads annotated to V, D and J genes according to IMGT and analyzed in immunoSEQ Analyzer. To calculate clonality, Shannon entropy was normalized by log2 of the number of productive unique sequences and then subtracted from one. For each patient and control, public and private clones were evaluated among the 100 most prevalent clones. Clones were defined as Susac-specific if absent from the healthy and MS cohorts, from 1052 published viral clones and from other ImmuneACCESS disease sequences. The raw public data were reprocessed by TCRdb itself: fastp quality trimming at Q25, MiXCR clonotype calling, in-frame beta chains only. Entries that share a CDR3 protein sequence are merged under the most common genes and DNA. The authors' filters were not applied to this entry. A total of 240,000 or so distinct CDR3 sequences appear in this sample, approximately 95% of them only once. The biggest ten clones account for approximately 0.1% of the sample.

Peripheral blood CD8+ and CD4+ T cells from healthy donors, Susac syndrome patients and multiple sclerosis patients were profiled using high-throughput TCR beta sequencing. The Susac syndrome patients fulfilled recently defined diagnostic criteria for definite or probable disease. CD8+ TEMRA cells were enriched by FACS, while bulk CD8+ and CD4+ T cells were purified by magnetic negative isolation. Blood was collected in EDTA tubes and processed within 24 hours, with PBMCs isolated through density gradient centrifugation. PBMCs destined for TCR sequencing were cryopreserved in liquid nitrogen and later thawed in a 37 °C water bath. The sorted or isolated CD4+, CD8+ and CD8+ TEMRA cells reached a purity of at least 90%.

This TCR was recovered from a human donor with Susac syndrome. Recombination connected TRBV30 to TRBJ1-2; no confident D gene assignment can be made. Sequenced sample: CD4+ T cells from PBMCs. The DNA sequence is given as TGTGCCTGGAGTGGACGGTTCGATGGCTACACCTTC. This yields the protein CAWSGRFDGYTF.